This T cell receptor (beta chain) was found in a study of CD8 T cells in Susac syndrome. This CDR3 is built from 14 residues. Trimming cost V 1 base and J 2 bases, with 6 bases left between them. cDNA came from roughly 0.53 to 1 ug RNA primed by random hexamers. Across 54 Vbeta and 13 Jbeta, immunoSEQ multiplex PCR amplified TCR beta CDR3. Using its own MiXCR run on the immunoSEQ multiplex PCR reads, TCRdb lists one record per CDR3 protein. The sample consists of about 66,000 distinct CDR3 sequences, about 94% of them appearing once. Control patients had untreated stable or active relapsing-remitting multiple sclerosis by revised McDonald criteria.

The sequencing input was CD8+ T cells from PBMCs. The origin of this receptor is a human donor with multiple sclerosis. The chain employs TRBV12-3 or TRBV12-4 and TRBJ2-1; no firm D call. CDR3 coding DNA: TGTGCCAGCAGTTTAGGTGGGCCCTACAATGAGCAGTTCTTC. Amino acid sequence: CASSLGGPYNEQFF.